This T cell receptor beta chain was recorded in a study of graft-versus-host responses after intestinal transplantation. Study as a whole: Multivisceral, liver-intestinal, or isolated intestinal grafts were transplanted into recipients. The whole recipient group had anti-thymocyte globulin induction followed by tacrolimus and steroids for approximately three years. Regarding the study as a whole: Levels of circulating GvH clones at their peak were associated with early post-transplant HvG declines. Recipient marrow harbored GvH clones, some of which surfaced first in ileum or blood.

Some clones are missing from TCRdb's copy, which holds only in-frame ones; the method was immunoSEQ multiplex PCR. The table shows about 84,000 clones, with around 90% occurring only once. With respect to this clone: As yet, its antigen is unknown.

This TCR came from a human donor who was the organ donor for an intestinal transplant. The starting material was unstimulated CD4+ T cells sorted from spleen or lymph node cells, obtained before transplant.

The CDR3 sequence: CASSRDFAYNEQFF. The CDR3 coding sequence is TGTGCCAGCAGCCGGGACTTTGCGTACAATGAGCAGTTCTTC. This rearrangement joins TRBV14 to TRBJ2-1; tentative D call: TRBD2 (6 bases). Trimming took off 4 bases at V and 4 bases at J, with 11 bases between the two ends. CDR1 is SGHDN, CDR2 FVKESK, per germline. The CDR3 is made up of 14 amino acids.